This entry features one T cell receptor beta chain sequence. Germline V gives CDR1 MNHEY, CDR2 SVGAGI. The CDR3 is made up of 14 amino acids. V was pared by 2 bases and J by 5 bases, with 12 bases between. The authors' processing: Quantification of nucleated cells was approximated via reference gene primer amplification. Clones were sequenced by immunoSEQ multiplex PCR, and TCRdb holds only the in-frame ones, with some missing. The V and J calls and clone size come from that table; D and trimming were worked out from the DNA. This table has about 240,000 clones, around nine tenths appearing once. These data come from a study of blood T cell repertoires in COVID-19. The wider study: Sites in the United States, Italy and Spain provided acute and convalescent COVID-19 samples.

This sequence was found in a woman in her 70s with active or convalescent COVID-19. V is TRBV6-5 and J is TRBJ1-2; the D is unclear. Sequenced sample: peripheral blood. The CDR3 DNA is TGTGCCAGCAGTTACGACGGACTGCTATATGGCTACACCTTC. Its protein is CASSYDGLLYGYTF.